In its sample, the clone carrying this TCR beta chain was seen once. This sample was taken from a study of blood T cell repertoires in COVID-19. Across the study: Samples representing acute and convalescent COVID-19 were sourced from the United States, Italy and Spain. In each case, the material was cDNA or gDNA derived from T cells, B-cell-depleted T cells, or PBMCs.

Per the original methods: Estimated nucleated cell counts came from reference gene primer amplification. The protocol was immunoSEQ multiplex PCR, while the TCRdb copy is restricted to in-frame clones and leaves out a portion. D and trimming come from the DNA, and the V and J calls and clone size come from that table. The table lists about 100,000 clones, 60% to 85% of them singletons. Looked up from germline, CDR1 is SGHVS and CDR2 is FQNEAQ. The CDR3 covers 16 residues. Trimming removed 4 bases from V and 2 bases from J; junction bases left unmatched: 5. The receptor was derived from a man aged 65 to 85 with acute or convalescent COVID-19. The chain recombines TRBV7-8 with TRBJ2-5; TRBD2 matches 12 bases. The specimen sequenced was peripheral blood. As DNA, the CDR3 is TGTGCCAGCAGCTCGCAGACTAGCGGGGGACAAGAGACCCAGTACTTC. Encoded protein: CASSSQTSGGQETQYF.